The next 15 T cell receptor beta chains were all read from a single sample in a study of blood T cell repertoires in COVID-19. Sequencing used immunoSEQ multiplex PCR; TCRdb keeps in-frame clones, though not all of them. Among about 100,000 clones listed, approximately 86% were seen once. Sequenced sample: peripheral blood. These receptors were obtained from a man aged 55 to 69 with acute or convalescent COVID-19.

V and J are TRBV29-1 and TRBJ1-2; 8 positions agree with TRBD1. Germline V lookup: CDR1 SQVTM, CDR2 ANQGSEA. The CDR3 loop spans 10 amino acids. Trimming removed 4 bases from V and 11 bases from J; junction bases left unmatched: 3. The CDR3: CSVAGGEYTF. In nucleotides, the CDR3 is TGCAGCGTTGCAGGGGGCGAGTACACCTTC.

The V and J genes are TRBV2 and TRBJ2-7; D might be TRBD1 (5 bases). Germline lookup yields CDR1 SNHLY and CDR2 FYNNEI. The CDR3 is made up of 15 amino acids. Trimming left V 6 bases short and J 6 bases short, with 21 bases between. The CDR3 reads CASRDPIEWGGEQYF. CDR3 DNA: TGTGCCAGCAGAGATCCAATAGAGTGGGGCGGCGAGCAGTACTTC.

This chain joins TRBV4-1 and TRBJ2-1, with TRBD2 matching over 7 bases. After removal of 0 bases from V and 4 bases from J, the junction contained 12 bases not matched to a gene. Per germline, CDR1 MGHRA and CDR2 YSYEKL. The CDR3 covers 18 residues. CDR3 DNA sequence: TGCGCCAGCAGCCAAGAAATAAGAGGAGCGGGGCCTTACAATGAGCAGTTCTTC. Translated, it gives CASSQEIRGAGPYNEQFF.

The chain is built from TRBV10-3 and TRBJ2-7, with a weak D call TRBD1 (5 bases). CDR1 is ENHRY and CDR2 is SYGVKD in the germline V gene. V was trimmed by 0 bases and J by 2 bases, leaving 5 bases between them. CDR3 length: 13 residues. The CDR3 spells CAISESTAYEQYF. DNA for the CDR3: TGTGCCATCAGTGAGTCGACAGCCTACGAGCAGTACTTC.

V and J are TRBV14 and TRBJ2-1, with 7 bases aligning to TRBD2. The CDR3 sequence is 18 residues long. The V and J ends lost 0 bases and 3 bases, in that order; junction bases with no gene match: 11. Germline-derived CDR1 and CDR2 are SGHDN and FVKESK. The CDR3 DNA sequence: TGTGCCAGCAGCCAAGATTGGTTAGGGAGCGGGGACTACAATGAGCAGTTCTTC. As protein: CASSQDWLGSGDYNEQFF.

This clone has only a few counts. The rearrangement joins TRBV19 to TRBJ1-5, with D perhaps matching TRBD1 (6 bases). V dropped 5 bases and J dropped 5 bases, with 19 bases sitting between them. This CDR3 is 16 amino acids long. Germline V gives CDR1 LNHDA, CDR2 SQIVND (reference sequence). The DNA of the CDR3 is TGTGCCAGTAGTGGACCACAGGGTTGGGATGATCAGCCCCAGCATTTT. This sequence encodes CASSGPQGWDDQPQHF.

The chain is built from TRBV12-3 or TRBV12-4 and TRBJ1-2, with TRBD1 matching 7 bases. Trimming cost V 6 bases and J 2 bases; bases outside gene matches: 0. The CDR3 covers 12 residues. The CDR3 nucleotides are TGTGCCAGCAGACAGGGGAACTATGGCTACACCTTC. This codes for CASRQGNYGYTF.

V usage is TRBV11-2 and J usage is TRBJ2-5, with 8 nucleotides matching TRBD2. This CDR3 region has 16 residues. The junction had 8 bases not matched to a gene; V was cut back by 0 bases and J by 5 bases. Germline values: CDR1 SGHAT, CDR2 FQNNGV. The CDR3 spells CASSLEGGGLVETQYF. The CDR3 DNA is TGTGCCAGCAGCTTAGAGGGCGGGGGGCTAGTGGAGACCCAGTACTTC.

The chain is built from TRBV5-1 and TRBJ1-2; D is possibly TRBD1 (6 bases). Trimming took off 2 bases at V and 2 bases at J, with 16 bases between the two ends. The germline V gene has CDR1 SGHRS and CDR2 YFSETQ. The CDR3 covers 16 residues. The CDR3 DNA is TGCGCCAGCAGCTTCGGGGATCTGGGGGCAAACTATGGCTACACCTTC. This gives the protein CASSFGDLGANYGYTF.

The V gene is TRBV11-2, the J gene TRBJ2-3, with 8 bases aligning to TRBD2. The CDR3 consists of 14 residues. J lost 7 bases, V lost 2 bases, and 5 bases had no gene match. Germline CDR1 and CDR2: SGHAT and FQNNGV. The CDR3 DNA follows: TGTGCCAGCAGCTTATGGCGGGGGGATAATACGCAGTATTTT. Translation gives CASSLWRGDNTQYF.

V gene TRBV2 combines with J gene TRBJ2-1; D perhaps matches TRBD2 (7 bases). V lost 6 bases and J 4 bases, leaving 13 bases between the germline ends. The CDR3 runs to 14 residues. Per the germline V gene, CDR1 is SNHLY and CDR2 is FYNNEI. The CDR3 is CASSLAGAYNEQFF. CDR3 nucleotides: TGTGCCAGCAGCCTCGCGGGGGCGTACAATGAGCAGTTCTTC. Supplemented by reference TRBV2 and TRBJ2-1, the full variable domain reads EPEVTQTPSHQVTQMGQEVILRCVPISNHLYFYWYRQILGQKVEFLVSFYNNEISEKSEIFDDQFSVERPDGSNFTLKIRSTKLEDSAMYFCASSLAGAYNEQFFGPGTRLTVL.

CDR3 nucleotides: TGTGCTAGTGGTTTGACAGGGGCCTACGAGCAGTACTTC. It codes for CASGLTGAYEQYF. The V gene is TRBV12-5, the J gene TRBJ2-7; TRBD1 matches 7 bases. The CDR3 runs 13 residues. V gave up 2 bases and J gave up 2 bases; unmatched junction bases: 0. Germline V gene sequence: CDR1 LGHNT, CDR2 FRNRAP.

The V call is TRBV25-1, the J call TRBJ2-7; no clear D gene. This CDR3 region has 15 residues. Trimming took 1 base from V and 6 from J, leaving 16 bases between them. The germline V gene has CDR1 MGHDK and CDR2 SYGVNS. The DNA for the CDR3 is TGTGCCAGCAGTGAATTCCCTCGCCCTCCGGGCGAGCAGTACTTC. As protein: CASSEFPRPPGEQYF.

The chain links TRBV29-1 to TRBJ1-1; 8 positions agree with TRBD1. Trimming cost V 8 bases and J 2 bases; bases outside gene matches: 13. Germline V gene data show CDR1 as SQVTM and CDR2 as ANQGSEA. The CDR3 has 15 residues. CDR3 region: CSCVRPDRGNTEAFF. CDR3 nucleotides: TGCAGCTGCGTCCGTCCCGACAGGGGAAACACTGAAGCTTTCTTT.

The V call is TRBV2, the J call TRBJ1-6; TRBD1 agrees at 7 bases. The length of the CDR3 is 15 residues. The V gene's germline CDR1 is SNHLY and CDR2 FYNNEI. V lost 7 bases, J lost 4 bases, and 7 bases stayed unmatched. CDR3 nucleotides: TGTGCCAGCACCCCGACAGGGCTTTATAATTCACCCCTCCACTTT. It specifies CASTPTGLYNSPLHF.